This is a list of T cell receptor beta chains from one sample in a study of shared clonotypes between healthy human individuals. The protocol was immunoSEQ multiplex PCR, while the TCRdb copy is restricted to in-frame clones and leaves out a portion. The table records about 2.4 million clones, approximately 94% of them present only once. The sample was naive CD4+ T cells from PBMCs. The receptors stem from a man aged 18 to 30 in good health. Some clones in this sample may be carry-over from other donors' samples. The CDR3 runs from the conserved cysteine through the conserved F or W. A D gene is named only where the DNA matches it firmly. For some rows the clone size is stated as once, few or many, or as a class when expanded; others skip it.

j_gene	abundance	d_gene	v_gene	CDR3nt	CDR3aa
TRBJ1-1	NA	NA	TRBV5-1	TGCGCCAGCAGCTTGCAGGGTATGGTCACTGAAGCTTTCTTT	CASSLQGMVTEAFF
TRBJ2-6	NA	NA	TRBV9	TGTGCCAGCAGCGTAGATATAGGGACCAACGTCCTGACTTTC	CASSVDIGTNVLTF
TRBJ2-7	NA	NA	TRBV29-1	TGCAGCCCACCAGAGAGACTAACACCTACGTCGCAGTACTTC	CSPPERLTPTSQYF
TRBJ1-4	NA	NA	TRBV2	TGTGCCAGCAGTGATCCGGGCGCAACTAATGAAAAACTGTTTTTT	CASSDPGATNEKLFF
TRBJ1-1	NA	NA	TRBV6-6	TGTGCCAGCAGCTCGTTGGGGTCCAGGAACACTGAAGCTTTCTTT	CASSSLGSRNTEAFF
TRBJ2-1	NA	NA	TRBV6-1	TGTGCCAGCAGTGAGAAGAGGGGAGAAGTTTACAATGAGCAGTTCTTC	CASSEKRGEVYNEQFF
TRBJ2-7	NA	NA	TRBV7-3	TGTGCCAGCAGCAGGGGACCTTCCTACGAGCAGTACTTC	CASSRGPSYEQYF
TRBJ1-3	NA	NA	TRBV5-1	TGCGCCAGCAGCCTGGACAGTCGCTCTGGAAACACCATATATTTT	CASSLDSRSGNTIYF
TRBJ2-1	once	TRBD2	TRBV28	TGTGCCAGCAGTTTATCTCCCGAAGCGGGAGGGTACAATGAGCAGTTCTTC	CASSLSPEAGGYNEQFF
TRBJ2-5	NA	NA	TRBV20-1	TGCAGTGACCGGGACGCAGAGACCCAGTACTTC	CSDRDAETQYF
TRBJ2-4	NA	NA	TRBV2	TGTGCCAGCAGGACCGGGACAATTATAAACATTCAGTACTTC	CASRTGTIINIQYF
TRBJ2-1	NA	TRBD1	TRBV11-2	TGTGCCAGCAGCCAACCTTGGGACAGAAACAATGAGCAGTTCTTC	CASSQPWDRNNEQFF
TRBJ2-7	NA	TRBD1	TRBV5-4	TGTGCCAGCAGCCCGCCGGGACAGAGCTCCTACGAGCAGTACTTC	CASSPPGQSSYEQYF